This T cell receptor beta chain comes out of a study of blood T cell repertoires in COVID-19. Study details: Samples taken during acute and convalescent COVID-19 were collected in the United States, Italy and Spain. PBMCs, B-cell-depleted T cells, or T cells were the source of the cDNA or gDNA that made up the material.

The CDR3 length is 15 residues. V lost 3 bases to trimming and J lost 10 bases; unmatched junction nucleotides: 11. Looked up from germline, CDR1 is GTSNPN and CDR2 is SVGIG (reference sequence). As handled by the study authors: Cell counts per sample came from amplifying reference gene primers. Assay used: immunoSEQ multiplex PCR; TCRdb lists only in-frame clones, some missing. V and J calls and clone size are given by that table; D and trimming were obtained from the DNA. The data contain 70,000 or so clones, 65% to 90% of them seen just once; the ten biggest clones take up just under 3%. The chain combines TRBV30 with TRBJ1-6; 8 bases fit TRBD1. This receptor was obtained from a man aged 80 or over with acute or convalescent COVID-19. The sequenced sample consisted of peripheral blood. CDR3 protein: CAWRAGGARWSPLHF. The DNA of the CDR3 is TGTGCCTGGAGGGCAGGGGGCGCGAGATGGTCACCCCTCCACTTT.